This is a list of T cell receptor beta chains from one sample in a study of T cells in Graves' hyperthyroidism and ophthalmopathy. MiXCR was run by TCRdb on the multiplex PCR reads, yielding one entry per CDR3 protein. The sample consists of almost 600,000 distinct CDR3 sequences, around 45% of them appearing once. The sequenced material came from peripheral blood or thyroid tissue (not recorded which). The origin of the receptors is a woman under 30 with Graves' hyperthyroidism. Each CDR3 is given with its conserved first and last residue. Fields, in order: V gene, J gene, D gene, clone size, CDR3 length, CDR3 DNA, CDR3 protein. A D gene is named only where the DNA matches it firmly. Rows give clone size only sometimes, using once, few, many, or a class for an expanded clone.

>TRBV5-1|TRBJ2-7|TRBD2|many|13
TGTGCCAGCAGCCTTCGGGGGGGCTACGAGCAGTACTTC
CASSLRGGYEQYF
>TRBV7-3|TRBJ2-6|.|many|18
TGTGCCAGCAGCTTAACCCCGACTAGTGACTCTGGGGCCAACGTCCTGACTTTC
CASSLTPTSDSGANVLTF
>TRBV9|TRBJ1-1|.|.|14
TGTGCCAGCAGCGTAGCTCACGGGAACACTGAAGCTTTCTTT
CASSVAHGNTEAFF
>TRBV9|TRBJ2-7|.|many|15
TGTGCCAGCAGCGTAGAGTCCCTAGGTGGGTACGAGCAGTACTTC
CASSVESLGGYEQYF
>TRBV12-3/TRBV12-4|TRBJ2-5|TRBD2|many|15
TGTGCCAGCATCCCAAGCGGGAGTGGACAAGAGACCCAGTACTTC
CASIPSGSGQETQYF
>TRBV14|TRBJ2-2|.|many|15
TGTGCCAGCAGCGCAAGGGGCATTAACACCGGGGAGCTGTTTTTT
CASSARGINTGELFF
>TRBV18|TRBJ1-1|.|few|13
TGTGCCAGCAGCCCTCCGGGGGGCACTGAAGCTTCCTTT
CASSPPGGTEASF
>TRBV15|TRBJ1-1|.|many|11
TGTGCCACCAGCAGAGACAGTATGGCTTTCTTT
CATSRDSMAFF
>TRBV20-1|TRBJ2-7|TRBD1|many|16
TGCAGTGCCAATTTAGGGGAGACAGGGGGCGTTGACGAGCAGTACTTC
CSANLGETGGVDEQYF
>TRBV6-5|TRBJ2-7|.|many|15
TGTGCCAGCAGTTACTCGAAGCAGGGCCGCCACGAGCAGTACTTC
CASSYSKQGRHEQYF
>TRBV19|TRBJ1-2|.|many|14
TGTGCCAGTAGTATTAATCAGGCCCCGTATGGCTACACCTTC
CASSINQAPYGYTF
>TRBV2|TRBJ1-1|.|.|13
TGTGCCAGCAGTGTGGGCAGTAACACTGAAGCTTCCTTT
CASSVGSNTEASF
>TRBV12-3/TRBV12-4|TRBJ2-5|TRBD2|many|15
TGTGCCAGCAGTTTTCTTACTAGCGGGCAAGAGACCCAGTACTTC
CASSFLTSGQETQYF
>TRBV15|TRBJ2-3|.|few|13
TGTGCCACCAGCATCGAACGCACAGATACGCAGTATTTT
CATSIERTDTQYF
>TRBV12-5|TRBJ2-7|TRBD2|.|16
TGTGCTAGTGGTTTGGTAGTAGGCAGGGAGGGATCGGAGCAGTACTTC
CASGLVVGREGSEQYF
>TRBV5-6|TRBJ2-2|TRBD1|many|16
TGTGCCAGCAGCTCGACTGACAGGGAAGGTTTCAGGACGGTGTTTTTT
CASSSTDREGFRTVFF
>TRBV9|TRBJ1-1|.|many|13
TGTGCCAGCAGTCGAGTCCTGAACACTGAAGCTTTCTTT
CASSRVLNTEAFF
>TRBV29-1|TRBJ1-1|.|.|11
TGCAGCTACACGAGAAAGGAGTCGGGTTTCTTT
CSYTRKESGFF
>TRBV24-1|TRBJ2-5|.|.|13
TGTGCCACCAGTGATCCTGGTCAAGAGACCCAGTACTTC
CATSDPGQETQYF
>TRBV12-3/TRBV12-4|TRBJ2-2|TRBD2|many|19
TGTGCCAGCCGAGGCCAGGGACTAGCGGGACCCCGGCACACCGGGGAGCTGTTTTTT
CASRGQGLAGPRHTGELFF
>TRBV13|TRBJ1-1|.|.|16
TGTGCCAGCAGCTTAGGAGCACCGCAGGGCCTTACTGAAGCTTTCTTT
CASSLGAPQGLTEAFF
>TRBV10-3|TRBJ1-1|.|many|14
TGTGCCATCGGCGACAACGGGAACATCAGGCCAGCTTTCTTT
CAIGDNGNIRPAFF
>TRBV7-6|TRBJ2-7|.|.|11
TGTGCCAGGTTGGCTCTGGACGAGCAGTACTTC
CARLALDEQYF
>TRBV12-5|TRBJ1-5|.|many|17
TGTGCTAGTGGTCCCGCACACACTTCAATAGGGAATCAGCCCCAGCATTTT
CASGPAHTSIGNQPQHF
>TRBV2|TRBJ2-5|.|.|16
TGTGCCAGCACCGGGACAGTGGGGGGAAGGGGAGAGACCCAGTACTTC
CASTGTVGGRGETQYF
>TRBV12-3/TRBV12-4|TRBJ2-1|TRBD2|.|15
TGTGCCAGCAGTCCCTTAGCGGGAGCAAGCTATGAGCAGTTCTTC
CASSPLAGASYEQFF
>TRBV15|TRBJ2-6|.|.|18
TGTGCCGCCAGCAGCCAAGCGAATAGCGGCTCTGGGGCCAACGTCCTGACTTTC
CAASSQANSGSGANVLTF
>TRBV2|TRBJ2-3|TRBD2|.|15
TGTGCCAGCAGTGTTACTAGCGGGAAAGCTAATACGCAGTATTTT
CASSVTSGKANTQYF
>TRBV10-3|TRBJ2-7|.|.|14
TGTGCCATCAGTGTTGCGGGACACTTCTACGAGCAGTACTTC
CAISVAGHFYEQYF
>TRBV5-5|TRBJ2-7|.|many|15
TGTGCCAGCAGCGGAAAAACCAGGGAATTGGACGAGCAGTACTTC
CASSGKTRELDEQYF
>TRBV7-8|TRBJ2-5|TRBD2|.|17
TGTGCCAGCAGCTTAGCAAGACTAGCGGGGGACCAAGAGACCCAGTACTTC
CASSLARLAGDQETQYF
>TRBV3-1|TRBJ1-1|.|many|14
TGTGCCAGCATGTCCAGGGGAAGGAACACTGAAGCTTTCTTT
CASMSRGRNTEAFF
>TRBV29-1|TRBJ1-1|.|.|13
TGCAGCGTTGGTCCGGGGTACGACACTGAAGCTTTCTTT
CSVGPGYDTEAFF
>TRBV7-2|TRBJ1-2|TRBD1|many|15
TGTGCCAGCAGCTTAGGAGTGACAGGGGTATATGGCTACACCTTC
CASSLGVTGVYGYTF
>TRBV6-5|TRBJ2-2|.|few|13
TGTGCCAGCAGTCCCCTAGGCGGTGGGGAGCTGTTTTTT
CASSPLGGGELFF
>TRBV7-8|TRBJ1-5|TRBD1|many|17
TGTGCCAGCAGACGAGACGGTCTCGACAGGGCCAATCAGCCCCAGCATTTT
CASRRDGLDRANQPQHF
>TRBV10-3|TRBJ1-2|TRBD1|.|18
TGTGCCATCAGCAGTCACAGACGGACAGGGAGAAGGGGCTATGGCTACACCTTC
CAISSHRRTGRRGYGYTF
>TRBV9|TRBJ1-1|.|many|16
TGTGCCAGCAGCGTAGTAGCATCCCCGGAGGACACTGAAGCTTTCTTT
CASSVVASPEDTEAFF
>TRBV7-1|TRBJ1-4|.|.|15
TGTGCCAGCAGCTCTAGCCTGGAGGGAAATGAAAAACTGTTTTTT
CASSSSLEGNEKLFF
>TRBV5-1|TRBJ1-2|.|few|13
TGCGCCAGCAGAACCGACAGCAACTATGGCTACACCTTC
CASRTDSNYGYTF
>TRBV30|TRBJ1-4|.|few|15
TGTGCCTGGAGTGTAAAAGGGCAGAGAGAGGAAAAACTGTTTTTT
CAWSVKGQREEKLFF
>TRBV7-4|TRBJ1-3|.|.|15
TGTGCCAGCAGCTTTGGGCGGTCGGGGTGTGACACCATATATTTT
CASSFGRSGCDTIYF
>TRBV7-6|TRBJ2-5|TRBD2|many|15
TGTGCCACAACTCGGGTCGCGGGAGGAAGGGAGACCCAGTACTTC
CATTRVAGGRETQYF
>TRBV7-3|TRBJ1-2|.|.|14
TGTGCCAGCAGCTCCAGGGATGGGGTCTCTGGCTACACCTTC
CASSSRDGVSGYTF
>TRBV24-1|TRBJ1-2|.|.|12
TGTGCCACCAGTGACAGGACTACTGGAAACACCTTC
CATSDRTTGNTF
>TRBV24-1|TRBJ2-5|.|.|12
TGTGCCACCAGCGAAAGGGGGGAGACCCAGTACTTC
CATSERGETQYF
>TRBV20-1|TRBJ2-7|TRBD1|many|14
TGCAGTGCTCCCCGGACAGGTGGGGACTACGAGCAGTACTTC
CSAPRTGGDYEQYF